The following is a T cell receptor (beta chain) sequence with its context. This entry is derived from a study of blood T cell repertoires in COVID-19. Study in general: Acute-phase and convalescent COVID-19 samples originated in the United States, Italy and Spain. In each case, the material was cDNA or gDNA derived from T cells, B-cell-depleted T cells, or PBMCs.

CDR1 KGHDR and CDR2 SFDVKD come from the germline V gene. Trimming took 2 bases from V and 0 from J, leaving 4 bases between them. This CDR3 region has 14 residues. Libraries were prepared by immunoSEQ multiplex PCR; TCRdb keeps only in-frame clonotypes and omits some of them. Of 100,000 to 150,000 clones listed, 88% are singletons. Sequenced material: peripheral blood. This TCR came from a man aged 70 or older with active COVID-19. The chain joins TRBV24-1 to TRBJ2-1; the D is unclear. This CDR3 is CATSDSSSYNEQFF. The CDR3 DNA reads TGTGCCACCAGTGATTCCTCCTCCTACAATGAGCAGTTCTTC.